The clone carrying this TCR beta chain came up once. The repertoire was sequenced with immunoSEQ multiplex PCR; TCRdb's copy has only in-frame clones and lacks some. This repertoire shows about 220,000 clones, approximately 81% found once; its top ten account for 3% to 4.5%. V dropped 6 bases and J dropped 3; count of bases not matched to a gene: 1. The CDR3 contains 12 residues. Germline V gives CDR1 GTSNPN, CDR2 SVGIG (reference sequence). The source of the sample is a study of blood T cell repertoires in COVID-19. The sample comprised peripheral blood. This TCR was recovered from an elderly woman with acute or convalescent COVID-19. The chain recombines TRBV30 with TRBJ1-2; 10 nucleotides agree with TRBD1. The CDR3 nucleotides read TGTGCCTGCGGACAGGGGGACTATGGCTACACCTTC. Residues: CACGQGDYGYTF.